This passage covers 17 T cell receptor beta chains from one sample sequenced in a study of blood T cells in healthy people across ages. Then a second PCR, running roughly 6 to 11 cycles, was carried out with a sample-barcoded 5' primer and a J-beta primer mix. TCRdb reanalysed the 5' RACE reads using MiXCR and keeps one entry per CDR3 protein. The top ten clones hold around 37% of a sample with approximately 600,000 distinct CDR3 sequences, roughly 53% of them seen once. What was sequenced was blood. Every receptor here comes from a man between 60 and 75 years old in good health.

V usage is TRBV29-1 and J usage is TRBJ2-2; 8 positions agree with TRBD1. Germline V gene sequence: CDR1 SQVTM, CDR2 ANQGSEA. CDR3 size: 15 residues. With V trimmed by 1 base and J by 6 bases, 7 bases remained unmatched. As DNA, the CDR3 is TGCAGCGTTGAAGGGCAGGGGGCCGGATCCGGGGAGCTGTTTTTT. Its protein product is CSVEGQGAGSGELFF.

This clonotype appeared a few times. This sequence joins TRBV10-3 and TRBJ1-2; TRBD1 matches at 10 bases. V gave up 6 bases and J gave up 4 bases; unmatched junction bases: 5. CDR3 length equals 14 residues. The germline V gene has CDR1 ENHRY and CDR2 SYGVKD. The CDR3 DNA sequence: TGTGCCATCAGGGAGACAGGGGGCGTCTATGGCTACACCTTC. Its translation: CAIRETGGVYGYTF.

The chain recombines TRBV20-1 with TRBJ2-1, with 12 bases lining up with TRBD1. This CDR3 has 15 residues. V dropped 1 base and J dropped 6; count of bases not matched to a gene: 4. Germline V gives CDR1 DFQATT, CDR2 SNEGSKA (reference sequence). The CDR3 here is CSARGGTGGFNEQFF. For the CDR3, the DNA is TGCAGTGCTAGAGGTGGGACAGGGGGCTTCAATGAGCAGTTCTTC.

The chain has TRBV5-5 and TRBJ2-3; D is unresolved. CDR3 length equals 13 residues. Germline CDR1 reads SGHKS; CDR2 reads YYEKEE (reference sequence). V was clipped by 4 bases and J by 5 bases, with 11 bases between them. Here the CDR3 DNA reads TGTGCCAGCAGCACCCGGACGCAAGATACGCAGTATTTT. Encoded protein: CASSTRTQDTQYF.

This rearrangement joins TRBV5-1 to TRBJ2-1; the match to TRBD2 covers 7 bases. This CDR3 is built from 17 residues. The V gene end was trimmed by 7 bases and the J gene end by 5 bases; junction bases not matched to a gene: 18. The germline V gene encodes CDR1 SGHRS and CDR2 YFSETQ. The CDR3 spells CASGPGLLTSWNNEQFF. CDR3 DNA sequence: TGCGCCAGCGGCCCTGGATTACTGACTAGCTGGAACAATGAGCAGTTCTTC.

The V gene is TRBV20-1, the J gene TRBJ2-1; D remains ambiguous. Per germline, CDR1 DFQATT and CDR2 SNEGSKA (reference sequence). The CDR3 contains 14 residues. The V end was cut by 0 bases, the J end by 4 bases, with 10 bases between. The CDR3 nucleotides read TGCAGTGCTAGAGAGCCAGTCATATACAATGAGCAGTTCTTC. Its translation is CSAREPVIYNEQFF.

The J gene is TRBJ2-1, the V gene TRBV2, with 8 positions matching TRBD2. The CDR3 runs 15 residues. Germline CDR1 reads SNHLY; CDR2 reads FYNNEI. Losses at the gene ends were 9 bases for V and 7 bases for J; bases not matched to a gene: 14. The CDR3 DNA reads TGTGCCAGACAAGCTAGCGGGCATTGGGAAAATGAGCAGTTCTTC. As protein: CARQASGHWENEQFF. The full variable domain, completed using reference TRBV2 and TRBJ2-1, is EPEVTQTPSHQVTQMGQEVILRCVPISNHLYFYWYRQILGQKVEFLVSFYNNEISEKSEIFDDQFSVERPDGSNFTLKIRSTKLEDSAMYFCARQASGHWENEQFFGPGTRLTVL.

In its sample, this clonotype was seen a few times. This rearrangement joins TRBV20-1 to TRBJ2-5; 9 bases match TRBD2. Germline V gene data show CDR1 as DFQATT and CDR2 as SNEGSKA (reference sequence). V lost 5 bases and J lost 1; bases outside the gene matches: 14. This CDR3 has 17 residues. The CDR3 region has the DNA TGCAGTGCTCTTAGTGGGTATGGCGGGGGGGCCCAAGAGACCCAGTACTTC. Translating gives CSALSGYGGGAQETQYF.

This clonotype was counted once. CDR3 loop: CASSTSPDGNYGYTF. The CDR3 DNA reads as TGTGCCAGCAGTACCTCTCCGGACGGGAACTATGGCTACACCTTC. The chain recombines TRBV6-5 with TRBJ1-2; D is unresolved. The CDR3 sequence is 15 residues long. Germline V gene sequence: CDR1 MNHEY, CDR2 SVGAGI. V lost 5 bases and J lost 2, with 15 bases in between.

The chain joins TRBV4-1 to TRBJ2-5; TRBD1 matches 7 bases. This CDR3 is 14 amino acids long. Germline V gene data show CDR1 as MGHRA and CDR2 as YSYEKL. The V and J ends lost 5 bases and 3 bases, in that order; junction bases with no gene match: 6. CDR3 in amino acids: CASSKGQREETQYF. In DNA form, the CDR3 reads TGCGCCAGCAGCAAGGGACAGCGCGAAGAGACCCAGTACTTC.

CDR3 nucleotides: TGTGCCACCAGCAGAGAGGCAGGCAGTAGCACAGATACGCAGTATTTT. Protein product: CATSREAGSSTDTQYF. The rearrangement joins TRBV15 to TRBJ2-3; D is undetermined. Germline values: CDR1 LNHNV, CDR2 YYDKDF (reference sequence). This CDR3 comprises 16 residues. Trimming left V 0 bases short and J 0 bases short, with 10 bases between.

The chain is built from TRBV10-3 and TRBJ2-5; D may be TRBD1 (5 bases). The V and J ends lost 5 bases and 5 bases respectively, with 15 bases between them. The germline CDR1 and CDR2 sequences are ENHRY and SYGVKD. There are 14 residues in the CDR3. The CDR3, as DNA: TGTGCCATCAGTTCAGGTCAGCCAGGGGAGACCCAGTACTTC. It codes for CAISSGQPGETQYF.

This chain joins TRBV29-1 and TRBJ2-1; 9 nucleotides match TRBD1. Per germline, CDR1 SQVTM and CDR2 ANQGSEA. V lost 5 bases and J lost 8; bases outside the gene matches: 4. The CDR3 has 12 amino acids. The CDR3 loop reads CSVSDRGYEQFF. The DNA of the CDR3 is TGCAGCGTTTCGGACAGGGGCTATGAGCAGTTCTTC.

This clonotype turned up a few times. The chain uses TRBV7-9 and TRBJ1-1, with D perhaps matching TRBD1 (6 bases). The CDR3 runs 14 residues. V shed 8 bases and J shed 1 base, with 14 bases lying between them. The germline V gene encodes CDR1 SEHNR and CDR2 FQNEAQ (reference sequence). The CDR3: CASQVGGGNTEAFF. The CDR3 nucleotides read TGTGCCAGCCAAGTGGGAGGGGGGAACACTGAAGCTTTCTTT. The full variable domain, completed using reference TRBV7-9 and TRBJ1-1, is DTGVSQNPRHKITKRGQNVTFRCDPISEHNRLYWYRQTLGQGPEFLTYFQNEAQLEKSRLLSDRFSAERPKGSFSTLEIQRTEQGDSAMYLCASQVGGGNTEAFFGQGTRLTVV.

The chain employs TRBV29-1 and TRBJ1-1; D call uncertain. Trimming removed 3 bases at V and 1 base at J, with 3 bases between. This CDR3 has 11 amino acids. CDR1 SQVTM and CDR2 ANQGSEA come from the germline V gene. CDR3 protein: CSVEWNTEAFF. The CDR3, as DNA: TGCAGCGTTGAGTGGAACACTGAAGCTTTCTTT. The full variable domain, with the rest looked up from reference TRBV29-1 and TRBJ1-1, is SAVISQKPSRDICQRGTSLTIQCQVDSQVTMMFWYRQQPGQSLTLIATANQGSEATYESGFVIDKFPISRPNLTFSTLTVSNMSPEDSSIYLCSVEWNTEAFFGQGTRLTVV.

Only one count was recorded for this clonotype. The genes are TRBV12-3 or TRBV12-4 and TRBJ2-2, with TRBD2 matching over 8 bases. The CDR3 loop spans 14 amino acids. V was clipped by 10 bases and J by 1 base; unmatched bases: 5. CDR3 amino acids: CATIAGRNTGELFF. The CDR3 region has the DNA TGTGCCACCATAGCGGGGCGGAACACCGGGGAGCTGTTTTTT.

This clonotype has only a few counts. This rearrangement joins TRBV6-5 to TRBJ2-1; D unresolved. The length of the CDR3 is 14 residues. Trimming stripped 2 bases from V and 8 bases from J, with 13 bases between. Germline V lookup: CDR1 MNHEY, CDR2 SVGAGI. CDR3 sequence: CASSYGALWDEQFF. The CDR3 nucleotides are TGTGCCAGCAGTTACGGTGCGTTATGGGATGAGCAGTTCTTC.